This T cell receptor beta chain was found in a study of tumor-infiltrating lymphocytes in localized non-small cell lung cancer. Study-wide background: Some samples were collected after neoadjuvant chemotherapy; smokers, never-smokers and several histologies were included. Each patient gave resected tumor and non-adjacent uninvolved lung tissue.

Study-wide results and caveats: Higher tumor T cell infiltration than in uninvolved lung was supported by TCRbeta sequencing.

V gave up 2 bases and J gave up 1 base, with 5 bases separating them. Germline assignment: CDR1 KGHSH and CDR2 LQKENI. CDR3 length: 13 residues. The protocol was immunoSEQ multiplex PCR, while the TCRdb copy is restricted to in-frame clones and leaves out a portion. In the table there are tens of thousands of clones, approximately 59% of which are singletons. On this clone itself: Its antigen is unidentified.

The rearrangement uses TRBV18 and TRBJ1-1; D unclear. Sample: lung tumor tissue. The TCR originated in a human donor with non-small cell lung cancer. The CDR3 bases are TGTGCCAGCTCACCAACCCAGAACACTGAAGCTTTCTTT. It specifies CASSPTQNTEAFF.